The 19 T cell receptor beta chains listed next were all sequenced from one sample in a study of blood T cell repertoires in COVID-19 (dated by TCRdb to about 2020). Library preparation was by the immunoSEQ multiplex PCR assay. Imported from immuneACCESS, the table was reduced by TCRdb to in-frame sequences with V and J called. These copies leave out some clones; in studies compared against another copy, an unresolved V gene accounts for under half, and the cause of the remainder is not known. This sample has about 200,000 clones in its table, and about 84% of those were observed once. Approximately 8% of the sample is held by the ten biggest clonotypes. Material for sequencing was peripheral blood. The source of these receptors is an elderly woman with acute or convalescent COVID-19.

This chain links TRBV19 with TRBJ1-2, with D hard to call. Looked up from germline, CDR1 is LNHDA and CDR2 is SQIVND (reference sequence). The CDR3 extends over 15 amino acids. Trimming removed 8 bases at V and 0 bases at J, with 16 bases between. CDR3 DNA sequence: TGTGCCAGTGCCCGTGGAGGGCAGGCTAACTATGGCTACACCTTC. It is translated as CASARGGQANYGYTF.

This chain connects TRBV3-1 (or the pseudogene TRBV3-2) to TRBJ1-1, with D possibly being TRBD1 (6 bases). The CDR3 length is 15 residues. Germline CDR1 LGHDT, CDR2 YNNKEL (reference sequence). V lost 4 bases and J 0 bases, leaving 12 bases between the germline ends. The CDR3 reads CASSPLTGMNTEAFF. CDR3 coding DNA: TGTGCCAGCAGCCCCCTGACAGGTATGAACACTGAAGCTTTCTTT.

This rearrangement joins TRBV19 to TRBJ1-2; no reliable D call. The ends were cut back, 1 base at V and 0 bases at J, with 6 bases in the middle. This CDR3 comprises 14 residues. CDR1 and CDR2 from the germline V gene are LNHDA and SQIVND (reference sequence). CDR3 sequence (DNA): TGTGCCAGTAGTATAGGTCCAGCTAACTATGGCTACACCTTC. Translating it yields CASSIGPANYGYTF.

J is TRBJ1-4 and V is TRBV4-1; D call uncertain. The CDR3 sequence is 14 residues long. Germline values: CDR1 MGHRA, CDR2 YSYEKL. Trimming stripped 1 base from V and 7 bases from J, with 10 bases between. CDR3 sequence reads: CASSQVLLAEKLFF. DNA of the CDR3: TGCGCCAGCAGCCAAGTTTTACTCGCTGAAAAACTGTTTTTT.

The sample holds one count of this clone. Here the CDR3 reads CASSPLYGYTF. For the CDR3, the DNA is TGTGCCAGCAGCCCTCTTTATGGCTACACCTTC. The chain carries TRBV7-2 and TRBJ1-2; no clear D gene. This CDR3 is built from 11 residues. The V end lost 5 bases, the J end lost 5 bases, and 6 bases lay between the germline ends. The germline CDR1 and CDR2 sequences are SGHTA and FQGNSA.

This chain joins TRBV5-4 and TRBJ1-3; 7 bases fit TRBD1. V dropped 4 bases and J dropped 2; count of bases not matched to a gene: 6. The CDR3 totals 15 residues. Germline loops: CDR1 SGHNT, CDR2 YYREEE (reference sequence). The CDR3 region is CASSPRGTAGNTIYF. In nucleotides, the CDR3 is TGTGCCAGCAGCCCCAGGGGGACTGCTGGAAACACCATATATTTT.

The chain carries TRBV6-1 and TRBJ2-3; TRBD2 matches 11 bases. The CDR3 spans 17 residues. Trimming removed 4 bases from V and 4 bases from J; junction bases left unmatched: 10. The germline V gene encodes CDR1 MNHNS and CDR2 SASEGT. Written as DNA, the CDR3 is TGTGCCAGCAGTGCACAAAAGACTAGCGGGGTGGCAGATACGCAGTATTTT. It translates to CASSAQKTSGVADTQYF.

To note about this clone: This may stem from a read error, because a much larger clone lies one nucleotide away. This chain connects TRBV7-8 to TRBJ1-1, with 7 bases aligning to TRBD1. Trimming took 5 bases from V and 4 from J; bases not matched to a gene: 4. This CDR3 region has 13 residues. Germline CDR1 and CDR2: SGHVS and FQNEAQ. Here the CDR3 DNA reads TGTGCCAGCAGCCTACAGGGGAGCACTGAAGCTTTCTTT. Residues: CASSLQGSTEAFF.

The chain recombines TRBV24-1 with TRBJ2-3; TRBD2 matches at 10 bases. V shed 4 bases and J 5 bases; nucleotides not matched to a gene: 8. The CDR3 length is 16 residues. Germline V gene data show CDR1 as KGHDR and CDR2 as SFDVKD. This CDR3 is CATSDPGTSAGDTQYF. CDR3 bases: TGTGCCACCAGTGACCCAGGGACTAGCGCAGGAGATACGCAGTATTTT.

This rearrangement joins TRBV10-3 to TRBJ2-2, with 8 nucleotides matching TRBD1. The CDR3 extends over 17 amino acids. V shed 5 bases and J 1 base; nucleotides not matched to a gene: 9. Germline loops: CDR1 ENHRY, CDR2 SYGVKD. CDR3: CAISPLVGTGNTGELFF. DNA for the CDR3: TGTGCCATCAGTCCCTTAGTCGGGACAGGGAACACCGGGGAGCTGTTTTTT.

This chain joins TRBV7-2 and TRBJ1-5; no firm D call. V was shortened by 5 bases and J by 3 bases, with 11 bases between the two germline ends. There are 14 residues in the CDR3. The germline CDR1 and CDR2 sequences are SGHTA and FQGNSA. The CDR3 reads CASSPLGLNQPQHF. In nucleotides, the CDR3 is TGTGCCAGCAGCCCGCTTGGACTCAATCAGCCCCAGCATTTT.

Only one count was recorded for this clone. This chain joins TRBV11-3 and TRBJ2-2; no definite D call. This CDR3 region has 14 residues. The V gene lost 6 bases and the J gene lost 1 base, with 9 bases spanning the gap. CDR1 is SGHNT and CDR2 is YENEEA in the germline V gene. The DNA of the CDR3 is TGTGCCAGCAGTAAAAACTTGAACACCGGGGAGCTGTTTTTT. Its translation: CASSKNLNTGELFF. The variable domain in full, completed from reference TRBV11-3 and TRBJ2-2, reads EAGVVQSPRYKIIEKKQPVAFWCNPISGHNTLYWYLQNLGQGPELLIRYENEEAVDDSQLPKDRFSAERLKGVDSTLKIQPAELGDSAVYLCASSKNLNTGELFFGEGSRLTVL.

Here the CDR3 DNA reads TGTGCCAGCAGCCAAGATTCCGTCTTAGGAGCCTATGGCTACACCTTC. As protein: CASSQDSVLGAYGYTF. The J gene is TRBJ1-2, the V gene TRBV14; D is unresolved. Trimming removed 0 bases from V and 4 bases from J, with 15 bases in between. The germline V gene encodes CDR1 SGHDN and CDR2 FVKESK. The CDR3 is 16 residues long.

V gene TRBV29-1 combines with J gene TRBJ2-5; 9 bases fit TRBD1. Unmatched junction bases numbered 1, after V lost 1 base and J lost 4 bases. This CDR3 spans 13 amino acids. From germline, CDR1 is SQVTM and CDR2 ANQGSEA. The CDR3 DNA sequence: TGCAGCGTTGAAGGACAGGGGGGAGAGACCCAGTACTTC. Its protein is CSVEGQGGETQYF.

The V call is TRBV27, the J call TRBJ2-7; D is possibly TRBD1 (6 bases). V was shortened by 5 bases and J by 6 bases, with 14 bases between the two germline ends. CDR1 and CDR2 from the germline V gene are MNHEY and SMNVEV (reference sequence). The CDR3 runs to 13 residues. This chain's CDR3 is CASSTNRDIEQYF. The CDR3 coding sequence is TGTGCCAGCAGTACTAACAGGGATATCGAGCAGTACTTC.

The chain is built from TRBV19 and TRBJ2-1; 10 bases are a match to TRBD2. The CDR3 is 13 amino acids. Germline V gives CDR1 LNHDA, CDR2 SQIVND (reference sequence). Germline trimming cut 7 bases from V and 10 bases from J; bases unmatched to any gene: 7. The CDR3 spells CASTPSGRREQFF. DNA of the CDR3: TGTGCCAGTACCCCTAGCGGGAGAAGGGAGCAGTTCTTC.

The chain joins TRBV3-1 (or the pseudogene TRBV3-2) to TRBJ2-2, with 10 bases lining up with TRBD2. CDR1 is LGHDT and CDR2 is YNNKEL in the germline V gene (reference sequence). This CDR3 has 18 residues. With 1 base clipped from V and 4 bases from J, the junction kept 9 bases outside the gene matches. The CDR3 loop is CASSQVLAGGRGTGELFF. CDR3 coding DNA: TGTGCCAGCAGCCAAGTCTTAGCGGGGGGCCGTGGCACCGGGGAGCTGTTTTTT.

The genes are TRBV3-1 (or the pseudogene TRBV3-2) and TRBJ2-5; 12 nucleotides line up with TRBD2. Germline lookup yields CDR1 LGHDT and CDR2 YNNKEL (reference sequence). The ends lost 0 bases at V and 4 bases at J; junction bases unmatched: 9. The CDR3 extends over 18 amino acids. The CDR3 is CASSQDVLAGGLRETQYF. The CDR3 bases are TGTGCCAGCAGCCAAGATGTACTAGCGGGAGGCCTCCGAGAGACCCAGTACTTC.

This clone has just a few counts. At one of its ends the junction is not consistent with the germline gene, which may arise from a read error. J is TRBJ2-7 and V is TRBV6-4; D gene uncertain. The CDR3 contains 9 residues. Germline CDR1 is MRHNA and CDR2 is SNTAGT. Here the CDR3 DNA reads TGTGCCAGCTGTAGACAACGATGCTTC. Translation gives CASCRQRCF.